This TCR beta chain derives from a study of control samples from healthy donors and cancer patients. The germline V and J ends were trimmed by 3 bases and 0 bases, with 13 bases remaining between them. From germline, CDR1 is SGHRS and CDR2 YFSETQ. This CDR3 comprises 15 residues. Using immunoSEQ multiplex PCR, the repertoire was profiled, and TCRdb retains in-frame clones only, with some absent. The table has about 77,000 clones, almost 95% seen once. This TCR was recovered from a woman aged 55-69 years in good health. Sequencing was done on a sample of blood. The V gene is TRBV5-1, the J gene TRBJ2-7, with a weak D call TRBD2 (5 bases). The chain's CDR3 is CASSSLSGSSYEQYF. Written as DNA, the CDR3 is TGCGCCAGCAGCTCCCTAAGCGGCAGCTCCTACGAGCAGTACTTC.